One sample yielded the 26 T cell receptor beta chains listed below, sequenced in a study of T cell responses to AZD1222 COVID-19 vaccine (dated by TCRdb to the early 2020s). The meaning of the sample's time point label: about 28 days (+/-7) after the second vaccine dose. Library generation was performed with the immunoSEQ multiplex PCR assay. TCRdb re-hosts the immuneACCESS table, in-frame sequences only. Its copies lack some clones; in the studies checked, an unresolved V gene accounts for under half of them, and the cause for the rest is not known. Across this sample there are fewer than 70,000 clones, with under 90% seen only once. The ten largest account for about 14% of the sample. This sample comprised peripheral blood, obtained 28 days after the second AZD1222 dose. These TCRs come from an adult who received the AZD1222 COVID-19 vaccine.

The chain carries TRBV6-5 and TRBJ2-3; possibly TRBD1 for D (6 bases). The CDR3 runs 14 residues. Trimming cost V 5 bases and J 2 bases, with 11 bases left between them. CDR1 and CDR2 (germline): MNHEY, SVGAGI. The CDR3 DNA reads TGTGCCAGCAGTCCGGACAGACCCACAGATACGCAGTATTTT. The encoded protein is CASSPDRPTDTQYF.

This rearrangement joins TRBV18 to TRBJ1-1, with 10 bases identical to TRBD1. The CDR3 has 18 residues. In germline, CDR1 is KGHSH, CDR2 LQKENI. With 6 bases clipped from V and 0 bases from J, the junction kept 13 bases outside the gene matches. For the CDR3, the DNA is TGTGCCAGCTCCGGGTGGGACCGGGACAGGGGCATGAACACTGAAGCTTTCTTT. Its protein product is CASSGWDRDRGMNTEAFF.

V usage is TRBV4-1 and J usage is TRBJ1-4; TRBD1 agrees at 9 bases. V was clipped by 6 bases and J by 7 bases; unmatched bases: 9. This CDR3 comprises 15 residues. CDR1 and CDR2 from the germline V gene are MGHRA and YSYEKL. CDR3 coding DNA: TGCGCCAGCAGACGGACAGGGGCCCTGAGTGAAAAACTGTTTTTT. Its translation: CASRRTGALSEKLFF.

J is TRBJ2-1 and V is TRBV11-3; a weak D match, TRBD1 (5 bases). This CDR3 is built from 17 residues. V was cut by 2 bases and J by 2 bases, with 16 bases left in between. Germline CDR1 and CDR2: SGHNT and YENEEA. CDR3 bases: TGTGCCAGCAGCTTACATTCAGGGCAGTCCGCCTACAATGAGCAGTTCTTC. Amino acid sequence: CASSLHSGQSAYNEQFF.

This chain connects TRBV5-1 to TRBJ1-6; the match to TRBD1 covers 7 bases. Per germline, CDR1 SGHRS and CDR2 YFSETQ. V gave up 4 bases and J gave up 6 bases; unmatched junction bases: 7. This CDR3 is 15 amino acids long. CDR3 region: CASSPSTGSNSPLHF. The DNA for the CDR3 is TGCGCCAGCAGCCCCTCGACAGGGAGTAATTCACCCCTCCACTTT.

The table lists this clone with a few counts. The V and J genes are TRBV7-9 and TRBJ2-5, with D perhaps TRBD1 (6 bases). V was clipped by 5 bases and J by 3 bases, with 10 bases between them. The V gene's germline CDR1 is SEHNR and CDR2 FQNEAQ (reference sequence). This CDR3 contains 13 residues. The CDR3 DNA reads TGTGCCAGCAGCAAACAGGGAAAAGAGACCCAGTACTTC. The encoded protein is CASSKQGKETQYF.

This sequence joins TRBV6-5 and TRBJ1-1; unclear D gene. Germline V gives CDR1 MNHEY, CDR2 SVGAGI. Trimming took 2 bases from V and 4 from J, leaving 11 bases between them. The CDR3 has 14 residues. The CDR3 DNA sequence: TGTGCCAGCAGTTACGAAGTAGATTTCACTGAAGCTTTCTTT. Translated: CASSYEVDFTEAFF.

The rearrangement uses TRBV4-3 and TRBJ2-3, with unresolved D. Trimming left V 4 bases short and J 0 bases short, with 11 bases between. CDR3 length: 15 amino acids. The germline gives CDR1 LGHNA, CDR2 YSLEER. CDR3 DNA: TGCGCCAGCAGCCCTCAGACTGAGAGCACAGATACGCAGTATTTT. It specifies CASSPQTESTDTQYF.

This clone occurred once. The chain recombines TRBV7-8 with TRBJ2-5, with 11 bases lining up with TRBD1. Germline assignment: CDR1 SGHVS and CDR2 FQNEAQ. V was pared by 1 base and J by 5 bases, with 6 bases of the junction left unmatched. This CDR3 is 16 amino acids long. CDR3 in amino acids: CASSLGGTGGFETQYF. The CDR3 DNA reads TGTGCCAGCAGCTTAGGAGGGACAGGGGGGTTCGAGACCCAGTACTTC.

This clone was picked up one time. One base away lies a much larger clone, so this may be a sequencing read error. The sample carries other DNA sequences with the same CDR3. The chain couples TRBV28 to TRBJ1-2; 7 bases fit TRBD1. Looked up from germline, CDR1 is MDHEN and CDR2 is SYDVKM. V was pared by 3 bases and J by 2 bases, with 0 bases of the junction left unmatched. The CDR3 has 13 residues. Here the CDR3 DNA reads TGTGCCAGCAGTTTGACAGGGAACTATGGCTACACCTTC. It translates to CASSLTGNYGYTF.

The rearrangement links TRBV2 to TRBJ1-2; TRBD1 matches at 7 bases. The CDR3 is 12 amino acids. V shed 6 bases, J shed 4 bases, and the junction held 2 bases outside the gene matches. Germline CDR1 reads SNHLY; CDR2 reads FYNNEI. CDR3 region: CASSRDSYGYTF. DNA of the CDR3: TGTGCCAGCAGCCGGGACAGCTATGGCTACACCTTC.

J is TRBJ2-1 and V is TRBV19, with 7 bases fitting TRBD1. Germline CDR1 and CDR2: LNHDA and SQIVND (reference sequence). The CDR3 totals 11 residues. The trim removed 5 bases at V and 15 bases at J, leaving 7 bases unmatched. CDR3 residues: CASSDTGVAFF. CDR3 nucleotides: TGTGCCAGTAGTGATACAGGGGTTGCGTTCTTC.

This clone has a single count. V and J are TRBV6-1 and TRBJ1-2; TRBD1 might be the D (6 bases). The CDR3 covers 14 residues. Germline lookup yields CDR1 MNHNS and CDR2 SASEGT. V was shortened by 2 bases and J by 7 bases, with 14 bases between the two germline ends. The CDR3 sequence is CASSEQGSRGGYTF. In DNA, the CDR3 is TGTGCCAGCAGTGAACAGGGGTCTAGGGGTGGCTACACCTTC.

CDR3 nucleotide sequence: TGCGCCAGCAGCTTGGTTGGGACAGGGATCTCTGAGCAGTACTTC. Its translation is CASSLVGTGISEQYF. The gene calls are TRBV5-1 and TRBJ2-7; the match to TRBD1 covers 9 bases. With 0 bases clipped from V and 7 bases from J, the junction kept 8 bases outside the gene matches. Per the germline V gene, CDR1 is SGHRS and CDR2 is YFSETQ. The CDR3 runs to 15 residues.

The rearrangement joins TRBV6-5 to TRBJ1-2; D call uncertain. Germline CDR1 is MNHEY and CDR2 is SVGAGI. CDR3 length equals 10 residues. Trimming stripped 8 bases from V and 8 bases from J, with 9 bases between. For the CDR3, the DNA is TGTGCCAGCGGCCTCAGGGGCTACACCTTC. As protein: CASGLRGYTF.

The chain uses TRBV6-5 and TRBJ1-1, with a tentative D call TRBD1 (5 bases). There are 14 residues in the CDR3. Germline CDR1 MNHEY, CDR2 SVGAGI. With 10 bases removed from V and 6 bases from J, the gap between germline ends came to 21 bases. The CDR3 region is CATREGQVVAEAFF. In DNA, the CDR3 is TGTGCCACCAGGGAGGGCCAGGTGGTCGCTGAAGCTTTCTTT.

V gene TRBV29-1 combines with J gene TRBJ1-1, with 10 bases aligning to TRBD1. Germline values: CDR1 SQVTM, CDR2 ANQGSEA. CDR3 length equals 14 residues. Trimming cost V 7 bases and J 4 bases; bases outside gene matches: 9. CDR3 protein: CSGRGQGRSTEAFF. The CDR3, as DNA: TGCAGCGGTAGGGGACAGGGGCGGAGCACTGAAGCTTTCTTT.

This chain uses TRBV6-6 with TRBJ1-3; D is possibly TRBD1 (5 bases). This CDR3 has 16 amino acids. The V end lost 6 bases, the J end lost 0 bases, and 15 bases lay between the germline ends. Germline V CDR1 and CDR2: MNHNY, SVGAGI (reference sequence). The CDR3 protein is CASSRGVADSGNTIYF. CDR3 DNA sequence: TGTGCCAGCAGCCGAGGGGTAGCTGACTCTGGAAACACCATATATTTT.

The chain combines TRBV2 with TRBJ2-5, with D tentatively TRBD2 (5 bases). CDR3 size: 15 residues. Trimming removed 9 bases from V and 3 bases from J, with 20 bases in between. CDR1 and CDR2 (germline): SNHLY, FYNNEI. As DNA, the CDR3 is TGTGCCAGACGAATCTTTACGGGATTCAAAGAGACCCAGTACTTC. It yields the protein CARRIFTGFKETQYF.

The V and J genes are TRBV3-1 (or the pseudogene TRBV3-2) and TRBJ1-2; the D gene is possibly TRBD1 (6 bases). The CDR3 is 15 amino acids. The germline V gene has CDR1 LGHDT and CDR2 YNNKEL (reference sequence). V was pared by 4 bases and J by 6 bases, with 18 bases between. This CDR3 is CASSRKSRDTDGYTF. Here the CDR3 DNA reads TGTGCCAGCAGCCGAAAAAGCCGGGACACGGATGGCTACACCTTC.

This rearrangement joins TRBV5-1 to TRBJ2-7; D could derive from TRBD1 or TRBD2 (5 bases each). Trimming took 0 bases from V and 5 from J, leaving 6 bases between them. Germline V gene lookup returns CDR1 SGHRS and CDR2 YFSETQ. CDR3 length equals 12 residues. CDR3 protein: CASSLGGDEQYF. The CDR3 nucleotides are TGCGCCAGCAGCTTGGGAGGGGACGAGCAGTACTTC. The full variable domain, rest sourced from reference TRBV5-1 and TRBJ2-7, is KAGVTQTPRYLIKTRGQQVTLSCSPISGHRSVSWYQQTPGQGLQFLFEYFSETQRNKGNFPGRFSGRQFSNSRSEMNVSTLELGDSALYLCASSLGGDEQYFGPGTRLTVT.

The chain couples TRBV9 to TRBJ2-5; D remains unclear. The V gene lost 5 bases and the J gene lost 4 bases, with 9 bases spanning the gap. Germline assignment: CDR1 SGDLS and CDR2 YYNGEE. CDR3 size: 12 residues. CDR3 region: CASSTRGETQYF. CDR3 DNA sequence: TGTGCCAGCAGTACCCGTGGAGAGACCCAGTACTTC.

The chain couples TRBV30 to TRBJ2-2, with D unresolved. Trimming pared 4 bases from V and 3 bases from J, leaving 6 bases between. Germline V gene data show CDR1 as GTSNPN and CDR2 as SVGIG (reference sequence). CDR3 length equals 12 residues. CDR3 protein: CAWKGYTGELFF. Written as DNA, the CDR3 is TGTGCCTGGAAGGGTTACACCGGGGAGCTGTTTTTT.

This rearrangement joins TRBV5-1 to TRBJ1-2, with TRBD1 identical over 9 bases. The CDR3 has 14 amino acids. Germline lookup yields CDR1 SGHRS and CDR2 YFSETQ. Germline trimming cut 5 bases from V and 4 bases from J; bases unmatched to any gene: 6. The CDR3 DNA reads TGCGCCAGCAGTTTGACAGGGGGAAGCTATGGCTACACCTTC. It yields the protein CASSLTGGSYGYTF.

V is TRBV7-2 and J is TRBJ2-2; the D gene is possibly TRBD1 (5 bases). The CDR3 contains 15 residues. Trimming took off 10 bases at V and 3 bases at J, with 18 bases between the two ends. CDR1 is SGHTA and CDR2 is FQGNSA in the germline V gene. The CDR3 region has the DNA TGTGCCATCAAAGATTTGGGGCTAGACACCGGGGAGCTGTTTTTT. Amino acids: CAIKDLGLDTGELFF. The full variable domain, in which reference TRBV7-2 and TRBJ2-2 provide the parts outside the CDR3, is GAGVSQSPSNKVTEKGKDVELRCDPISGHTALYWYRQSLGQGLEFLIYFQGNSAPDKSGLPSDRFSAERTGGSVSTLTIQRTQQEDSAVYLCAIKDLGLDTGELFFGEGSRLTVL.

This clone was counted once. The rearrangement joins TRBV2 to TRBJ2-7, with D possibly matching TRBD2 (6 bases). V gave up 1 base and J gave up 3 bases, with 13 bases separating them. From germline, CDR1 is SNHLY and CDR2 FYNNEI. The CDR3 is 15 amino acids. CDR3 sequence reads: CASSEEGLRGYEQYF. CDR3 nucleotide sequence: TGTGCCAGCAGTGAAGAGGGACTGCGAGGCTACGAGCAGTACTTC. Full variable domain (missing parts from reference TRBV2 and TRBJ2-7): EPEVTQTPSHQVTQMGQEVILRCVPISNHLYFYWYRQILGQKVEFLVSFYNNEISEKSEIFDDQFSVERPDGSNFTLKIRSTKLEDSAMYFCASSEEGLRGYEQYFGPGTRLTVT.